This T cell receptor (beta chain) was observed in a study of technical replicates of blood from four donors. The CDR3 length is 13 residues. The J segment lost 8 bases and the V segment lost 3 bases, leaving 4 bases of the junction unmatched. Germline V gene sequence: CDR1 SGHTA, CDR2 FQGNSA. Libraries were prepared by immunoSEQ multiplex PCR; TCRdb keeps only in-frame clonotypes and omits some of them. The sample contains 70,000 or so clones, over 80% of which appear only once. The sequence came from a human donor in good health. Some clones in this sample may be carry-over from other donors' samples. Source material: PBMCs. The chain links TRBV7-2 to TRBJ1-2; 9 nucleotides match TRBD1. The CDR3 spells CASSLEQGAGYTF. In DNA form, the CDR3 reads TGTGCCAGCAGCTTGGAACAGGGGGCAGGCTACACCTTC.